The clone carrying this T cell receptor (beta chain) was detected ten times or more. What it binds is unknown. iRepertoire HTBI primers and Arm-PCR of CDR3 regions built TCR beta libraries. TCRdb ran MiXCR on the multiplex PCR reads and lists one entry per CDR3 protein. The table includes 400,000 to 550,000 distinct CDR3 sequences, 14% to 15% detected once. Time point defined: newly diagnosed GD, antithyroid drugs for less than 3 months. PBMC RNA served as the TCR library source. Xi'an, China, was home to the endocrinology department that provided patients. This sample is drawn from a study of regulatory T cells in long-lasting Graves disease. About the study: Less than 3 months of antithyroid drugs had been taken by newly diagnosed Graves' patients.

The CDR3 extends over 15 amino acids. V lost 3 bases, J lost 2 bases, and 15 bases lay in between. CDR1 is SQVTM and CDR2 is ANQGSEA in the germline V gene. Whole-study results and caveats: Newly diagnosed patients had higher TCR diversity than persistent Graves' patients did.

Another study also made use of these data, one on T cells in Graves' hyperthyroidism and ophthalmopathy. As reported in that work: The model made its ophthalmopathy prediction, and onset followed a median around 6.9 months later.

V is TRBV29-1 and J is TRBJ2-3, with a possible D match to TRBD1 (6 bases). Sequenced here: peripheral blood mononuclear cells (PBMCs), sampled at new diagnosis, from a patient treated with antithyroid drugs. The sequence derives from a woman in her 30s with Graves disease. This CDR3 reads CSVEGAGRDTDTQYF. CDR3 bases: TGCAGCGTTGAGGGGGCAGGGCGAGACACAGATACGCAGTATTTT.